These T cell receptor beta chains were read from a single sample in a study of T cells in tumors after PD-1 blockade. Profiled with immunoSEQ multiplex PCR; TCRdb holds only in-frame clones, not every one. Among some 43,000 clones listed, over 70% were seen once. The source material was PBMCs, sampled before anti-PD-1 treatment. These receptors were obtained from a human donor with basal cell carcinoma. Each CDR3 is given with its conserved first and last residue. D genes are given only for firm matches. The size field is filled for only some rows; it gives once, few, many or a size class.

NA,TRBV6-5,TRBJ2-1,NA,TGTGCCAGCAGTCTGATGGCCTACAATGAGCAGTTCTTC,CASSLMAYNEQFF
TRBD2,TRBV5-6,TRBJ2-3,NA,TGTGCCAGCAGCTCCCTCGCGGCGGGGGGGGGAGATACGCAGTATTTT,CASSSLAAGGGDTQYF
TRBD1,TRBV6-5,TRBJ1-2,NA,TGTGCCAGCAGTTACGGGACAGGGCTTGGCTACACCTTC,CASSYGTGLGYTF
TRBD1,TRBV7-9,TRBJ2-5,NA,TGTGCCAGCACCCATGCCAGGGGGCCGCAAGAGACCCAGTACTTC,CASTHARGPQETQYF
TRBD1,TRBV20-1,TRBJ2-3,NA,TGCAGTGCTAGTTCGCCGGGACAGGGCGAGAATACGCAGTATTTT,CSASSPGQGENTQYF
NA,TRBV7-9,TRBJ1-2,NA,TGTGCCTGTGGCCCGGGGTGGGACTATGGCTACACCTTC,CACGPGWDYGYTF
NA,TRBV2,TRBJ2-6,NA,TGTGCCAGCAGTGACGTTGGGGCCAACGTCCTGACTTTC,CASSDVGANVLTF
NA,TRBV18,TRBJ2-2,NA,TGTGCCAGCTCACCCTCTGACAGCAGGAGCGGGGAGCTGTTTTTT,CASSPSDSRSGELFF
NA,TRBV21-1,TRBJ2-5,once,TGTGCCAGCAGCAGGAGTAGCGGAGGAGAGACCCAGTACTTC,CASSRSSGGETQYF
NA,TRBV5-1,TRBJ2-2,NA,TGCGCCAGCAGCGAGGGACTTAACGCCGGGGAGCTGTTTTTT,CASSEGLNAGELFF
TRBD1,TRBV10-3,TRBJ2-7,NA,TGTGCCATCAGTGATCCCAAGACAGGGGCATCCTACGAGCAGTACTTC,CAISDPKTGASYEQYF
NA,TRBV6-2/TRBV6-3,TRBJ2-1,NA,TGTGCCAGCAGCGAGGATGGAGGCTCCTACAATGAGCAGTTCTTC,CASSEDGGSYNEQFF
NA,TRBV4-1,TRBJ1-1,NA,TGCGCCAGCAGCCGGCTTGGCGGTACTGAAGCTTTCTTT,CASSRLGGTEAFF
NA,TRBV28,TRBJ1-3,once,TGTGCCAGCACCTCCGGGGGATCGACGGGGGGAAACACCATATATTTT,CASTSGGSTGGNTIYF
NA,TRBV19,TRBJ1-1,NA,TGTGCCAGTAGTATTGTTCTCGGAGGCACTGAAGCTTTCTTT,CASSIVLGGTEAFF
NA,TRBV30,TRBJ2-6,once,TGTGCCTGGAGTAGGGCCAGGGCTAGCTCTGGGGCCAACGTCCTGACTTTC,CAWSRARASSGANVLTF
TRBD1,TRBV19,TRBJ1-6,NA,TGTGCCAGCCTGGACAGGGCAAAGAATTCACCCCTCCACTTT,CASLDRAKNSPLHF
TRBD1,TRBV5-1,TRBJ1-4,once,TGCGCCAGCAGAAGACAGGGGGATGAAAAACTGTTTTTT,CASRRQGDEKLFF
NA,TRBV12-3/TRBV12-4,TRBJ2-3,NA,TGTGCCAGCACCACCGTACGAGATACGCAGTATTTT,CASTTVRDTQYF
TRBD1,TRBV2,TRBJ2-5,NA,TGTGCCAGCATTTGGACAGGGGGCTTAGAGACCCAGTACTTC,CASIWTGGLETQYF